A single sample gave rise to the 23 T cell receptor beta chains below, sequenced in a study of T cells in women clearing cervical HPV infection. TCRdb keeps only in-frame clones here, not all; method: immunoSEQ multiplex PCR. This repertoire includes 20,000 to 25,000 clones. Input material: blood buffy coat. These receptors were collected from a woman between 18 and 70 years old with a cervical HPV16 infection that either progressed to CIN3+ or cleared (not recorded which).

In the case of this clone: The read gets to within 3 residues of the CDR3 end, and the germline J gene fills in the rest. The chain links TRBV6-1 to TRBJ1-1; 7 nucleotides align to TRBD1. V shed 1 base and J 4 bases; nucleotides not matched to a gene: 6. Germline-derived CDR1 and CDR2 are MNHNS and SASEGT. The CDR3 is 15 residues long. The CDR3 DNA, read in part, is TGTGCCAGCAGTGAAGAAGGACAGGAGAGCACTGAA. Its protein is CASSEEGQESTE. The CDR3 in its entirety is CASSEEGQESTEAFF.

Worth noting for this clone: Coverage ceases 3 residues before the CDR3 finishes, and the germline J gene fills in the end. This chain joins TRBV15 and TRBJ2-7; TRBD1 aligns across 10 bases. CDR1 is LNHNV and CDR2 is YYDKDF in the germline V gene (reference sequence). CDR3 length equals 15 residues. J lost 3 bases, V lost 0 bases, and 2 bases had no gene match. CDR3 amino acids: CATSRDRTGGYEQYF. Incomplete CDR3 DNA: TGTGCCACCAGCAGAGATCGGACAGGGGGCTACGAG.

Concerning this clone itself: The CDR3 end is not reached by the read, which stops 3 residues before it; the germline J gene fills it in. The chain couples TRBV7-2 to TRBJ2-7; the match to TRBD2 covers 7 bases. J gave up 1 base and V 8 bases, and 8 bases lay outside the gene matches. This CDR3 spans 14 amino acids. Per germline, CDR1 SGHTA and CDR2 FQGNSA. The CDR3 spells CASLKGAGSYEQYF. CDR3 bases read: TGTGCCAGCCTTAAGGGAGCGGGATCCTACGAG.

As to this clone: The observed sequence ends 3 residues before the CDR3 terminus, with the missing tail filled in from the germline J gene. This chain connects TRBV11-2 to TRBJ1-2, with 9 nucleotides matching TRBD1. The V gene end was trimmed by 3 bases and the J gene end by 4 bases; junction bases not matched to a gene: 3. CDR3 length: 14 residues. Germline V lookup: CDR1 SGHAT, CDR2 FQNNGV. This chain's CDR3 is CASSFEDRGYGYTF. The CDR3 bases that were read are TGTGCCAGCAGCTTCGAGGACAGGGGCTATGGC.

Remarks on this clone: The read ends 3 residues early relative to the CDR3; the germline J gene fills the gap. The chain is built from TRBV19 and TRBJ2-5, with D perhaps matching TRBD2 (6 bases). V dropped 4 bases and J dropped 1 base, with 7 bases sitting between them. The CDR3 totals 13 residues. The germline CDR1 and CDR2 sequences are LNHDA and SQIVND (reference sequence). CDR3 residues: CASSSSGQETQYF. The CDR3 DNA, read in part, is TGTGCCAGTAGTAGTAGCGGCCAAGAGACC.

A word on this clone: The read ends 3 residues before the CDR3 terminus; that terminus is restored from the germline J gene. This chain joins TRBV5-1 and TRBJ1-2, with D possibly being TRBD1 (5 bases). Trimming left V 0 bases short and J 0 bases short, with 9 bases between. The germline V gene has CDR1 SGHRS and CDR2 YFSETQ. This CDR3 region has 15 residues. CDR3 sequence reads: CASSLVGDANYGYTF. CDR3 bases read: TGCGCCAGCAGCTTGGTAGGGGATGCTAACTATGGC.

As regards this clone: Read coverage stops 3 residues before the CDR3 terminus; the germline J gene supplies the remainder. The chain employs TRBV12-3 or TRBV12-4 and TRBJ2-3; perhaps TRBD1 as D (5 bases). The CDR3 has 12 amino acids. The V gene lost 7 bases and the J gene lost 1 base, with 6 bases spanning the gap. The sequenced CDR3 bases are TGTGCCAGCACACAGGGCACAGATACG. It is translated as CASTQGTDT. The entire CDR3 sequence reads CASTQGTDTQYF.

Points on this clone: The read terminates 3 residues before the CDR3 end, so the remaining end is supplied by the germline J gene. V gene TRBV18 combines with J gene TRBJ1-2, with 7 positions matching TRBD1. Germline values: CDR1 KGHSH, CDR2 LQKENI. This CDR3 comprises 15 residues. The CDR3 sequence: CASSPEQGSTDTYTF. The sequenced CDR3 bases are TGTGCCAGCTCACCAGAACAGGGGAGCACAGATACC.

With regard to this clone: The CDR3 extends 3 residues past the end of the read, so its final part is completed from the germline J gene. The V gene is TRBV19, the J gene TRBJ1-6; 8 bases map to TRBD1. Germline trimming cut 3 bases from V and 10 bases from J; bases unmatched to any gene: 11. Germline V CDR1 and CDR2: LNHDA, SQIVND (reference sequence). There are 16 residues in the CDR3. The covered CDR3 bases are TGTGCCAGTAGTATGGGCCAGGGGGCCAGGGGGTCACCC. It translates to CASSMGQGARGSP. Given in full, the CDR3 is CASSMGQGARGSPLHF.

About this clone itself: Read data end 3 residues before the CDR3 end; the end is taken from the germline J gene. The V and J genes are TRBV7-9 and TRBJ2-7, with no clear D. The V gene lost 5 bases and the J gene lost 3 bases, with 17 bases spanning the gap. The CDR3 extends over 15 amino acids. CDR1 and CDR2 (germline): SEHNR, FQNEAQ (reference sequence). The CDR3: CASSPTAAKLYEQYF. Partial CDR3 DNA: TGTGCCAGCAGCCCGACGGCGGCAAAACTCTACGAG. The full variable domain, completed using reference TRBV7-9 and TRBJ2-7, is DTGVSQNPRHKITKRGQNVTFRCDPISEHNRLYWYRQTLGQGPEFLTYFQNEAQLEKSRLLSDRFSAERPKGSFSTLEIQRTEQGDSAMYLCASSPTAAKLYEQYFGPGTRLTVT.

Of note for this clone: The read terminates 3 residues before the CDR3 end, so the remaining end is supplied by the germline J gene. The rearrangement links TRBV7-6 to TRBJ1-2; 7 bases are shared with TRBD1. CDR1 is SGHVS and CDR2 is FNYEAQ in the germline V gene. With 1 base clipped from V and 5 bases from J, the junction kept 1 base outside the gene matches. The CDR3 runs to 13 residues. This CDR3 is CASSLETGYGYTF. CDR3 DNA, as far as it was read: TGTGCCAGCAGCTTAGAGACAGGGTATGGC.

This clone is deemed medium-sized by its frequency. The CDR3 is cut off 3 residues early in the read; its end comes from the germline J gene. This rearrangement joins TRBV7-3 to TRBJ2-3, with no clear D. V was clipped by 0 bases and J by 5 bases, with 12 bases between them. Germline loops: CDR1 SGHTA, CDR2 FQGTGA. This CDR3 is built from 15 residues. Incomplete CDR3 DNA: TGTGCCAGCAGCTTAACCCGGCTAGGTAAAGATACG. Translated, it gives CASSLTRLGKDT. The full CDR3 protein reads CASSLTRLGKDTQYF.

Remarks on this clone: The CDR3 end lies 3 residues beyond the end of the read and is filled in from the germline J gene. This rearrangement joins TRBV20-1 to TRBJ2-3; D unresolved. CDR3 size: 13 residues. Germline V gives CDR1 DFQATT, CDR2 SNEGSKA (reference sequence). Incomplete CDR3 DNA: TGCAGTGCTAGAGATTTCTCAGGTCAGCCG. It is translated as CSARDFSGQP. The full-length CDR3 reads as CSARDFSGQPQYF.

Regarding this clone: Read sequence stops 3 residues before the CDR3 end, and the germline J gene provides the missing end. The J gene is TRBJ2-1, the V gene TRBV11-2, with 10 bases fitting TRBD1. Losses at the gene ends were 6 bases for V and 9 bases for J; bases not matched to a gene: 11. The V gene's germline CDR1 is SGHAT and CDR2 FQNNGV. This CDR3 contains 15 residues. CDR3: CASSRTGTGVGEQFF. The sequenced part of the CDR3 DNA is TGTGCCAGCAGTCGAACCGGGACAGGGGTCGGTGAG.

With respect to this clone: With the read ending 3 residues before the CDR3 end, the germline J gene is used to fill in that end. The chain links TRBV27 to TRBJ1-5, with 7 nucleotides matching TRBD1. Trimming took 6 bases from V and 1 from J; bases not matched to a gene: 6. This CDR3 has 15 amino acids. Germline V gives CDR1 MNHEY, CDR2 SMNVEV (reference sequence). The part of the CDR3 DNA that was read is TGTGCCAGCAGGTCATGGGACAGCAGCAATCAGCCC. Its protein product is CASRSWDSSNQP. The CDR3, in full, reads CASRSWDSSNQPQHF.

With regard to this clone: The CDR3 is cut off 3 residues early in the read; its end comes from the germline J gene. V gene TRBV7-2 combines with J gene TRBJ2-1, with TRBD2 matching 8 bases. The V and J ends lost 1 base and 5 bases, in that order; junction bases with no gene match: 4. The CDR3 has 15 residues. Germline V gives CDR1 SGHTA, CDR2 FQGNSA. The covered CDR3 bases are TGTGCCAGCAGCTTAGTTAGCGGGGATAACAATGAG. Its protein is CASSLVSGDNNE. The full CDR3 sequence reads CASSLVSGDNNEQFF.

With respect to this clone: The CDR3 end falls 3 residues outside the read, so it is completed with the germline J gene. This rearrangement joins TRBV11-2 to TRBJ2-2; D unclear. Germline V lookup: CDR1 SGHAT, CDR2 FQNNGV. V shed 1 base and J shed 6 bases, with 6 bases lying between them. CDR3 length: 13 residues. The CDR3 here is CASSLGVSGELFF. CDR3 bases read: TGTGCCAGCAGCTTAGGCGTCTCCGGGGAG.

To note about this clone: Read data end 3 residues before the CDR3 end; the end is taken from the germline J gene. The genes are TRBV19 and TRBJ2-4; TRBD1 might be the D (6 bases). Germline V gives CDR1 LNHDA, CDR2 SQIVND (reference sequence). The CDR3 sequence is 17 residues long. CDR3 amino acids: CASTHYVARTANYGQYF. The CDR3 bases that were read are TGTGCCAGTACCCATTACGTCGCCAGGACAGCTAACTATGGT.

Details on this clone: Read sequence stops 3 residues before the CDR3 end, and the germline J gene provides the missing end. The chain employs TRBV6-1 and TRBJ2-2, with 7 nucleotides matching TRBD1. The CDR3 extends over 15 amino acids. Germline V lookup: CDR1 MNHNS, CDR2 SASEGT. Losses at the gene ends were 4 bases for V and 5 bases for J; bases not matched to a gene: 7. CDR3 residues: CASSVEGQSTGELFF. CDR3 DNA (partial): TGTGCCAGCAGTGTCGAGGGACAGTCTACCGGGGAG.

In the case of this clone: The read ends 3 residues before the CDR3 terminus; that terminus is restored from the germline J gene. The V call is TRBV2, the J call TRBJ2-2; D is ambiguous. Germline assignment: CDR1 SNHLY and CDR2 FYNNEI. The CDR3 consists of 14 residues. The CDR3 loop reads CASSVKPNNSPLFF. The sequenced part of the CDR3 DNA is TGTGCCAGCAGTGTGAAACCTAATAATTCACCG. Full variable domain (outside the CDR3, taken from reference TRBV2 and TRBJ2-2): EPEVTQTPSHQVTQMGQEVILRCVPISNHLYFYWYRQILGQKVEFLVSFYNNEISEKSEIFDDQFSVERPDGSNFTLKIRSTKLEDSAMYFCASSVKPNNSPLFFGEGSRLTVL.

Comment on this clone: The missing CDR3 end, 3 residues past where the read stops, is filled in from the germline J gene. The rearrangement links TRBV6-2 or TRBV6-3 to TRBJ2-5, with TRBD2 identical over 10 bases. CDR1 is MNHEY, CDR2 SVGEGT, per germline. The J segment lost 4 bases and the V segment lost 2 bases, leaving 7 bases of the junction unmatched. This CDR3 has 16 amino acids. The DNA read from the CDR3 is TGTGCCAGCAGTTACGTGGAGGCTAGCGGGGGAGAGACC. Translated, it gives CASSYVEASGGET. The whole CDR3 sequence is CASSYVEASGGETQYF.

As for this clone: From the germline J gene comes the end of the CDR3, since the read stops 3 residues before it. V is TRBV5-1 and J is TRBJ2-7, with D possibly being TRBD2 (7 bases). Deletions cut 1 base from V and 1 base from J, with 12 bases between. This CDR3 has 15 amino acids. The V gene's germline CDR1 is SGHRS and CDR2 YFSETQ. The CDR3 sequence is CASSLTGGSSYEQYF. The sequenced CDR3 bases are TGCGCCAGCAGCTTGACGGGGGGCAGTTCCTACGAG.

As for this clone: The read terminates 3 residues ahead of where the CDR3 ends, so the germline J gene completes it. The chain couples TRBV5-4 to TRBJ2-7; D is perhaps TRBD2 (6 bases). This CDR3 has 16 residues. Germline-derived CDR1 and CDR2 are SGHNT and YYREEE (reference sequence). V was pared by 1 base and J by 1 base, with 15 bases between. The CDR3 spells CASSLSRVGGSYEQYF. CDR3 DNA (partial): TGTGCCAGCAGCTTGAGTAGGGTCGGAGGGTCCTACGAG.